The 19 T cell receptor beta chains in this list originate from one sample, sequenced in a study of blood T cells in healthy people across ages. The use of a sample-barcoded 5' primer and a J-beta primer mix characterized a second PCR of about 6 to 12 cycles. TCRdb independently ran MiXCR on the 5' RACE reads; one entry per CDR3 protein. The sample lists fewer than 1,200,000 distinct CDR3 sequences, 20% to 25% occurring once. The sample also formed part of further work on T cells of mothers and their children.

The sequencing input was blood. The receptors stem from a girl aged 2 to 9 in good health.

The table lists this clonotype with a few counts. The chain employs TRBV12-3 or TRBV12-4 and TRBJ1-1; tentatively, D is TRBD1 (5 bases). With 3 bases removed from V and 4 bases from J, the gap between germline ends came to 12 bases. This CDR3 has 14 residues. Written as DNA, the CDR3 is TGTGCCAGCAGTTTTGTCGGGGGTACCACTGAAGCTTTCTTT. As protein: CASSFVGGTTEAFF.

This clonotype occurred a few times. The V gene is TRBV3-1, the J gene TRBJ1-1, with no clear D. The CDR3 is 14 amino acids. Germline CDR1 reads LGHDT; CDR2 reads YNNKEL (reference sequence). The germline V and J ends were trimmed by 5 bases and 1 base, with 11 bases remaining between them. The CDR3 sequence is CASSAYSGNTEAFF. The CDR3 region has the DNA TGTGCCAGCAGCGCATATTCAGGGAACACTGAAGCTTTCTTT. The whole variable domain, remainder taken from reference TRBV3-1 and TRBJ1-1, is DTAVSQTPKYLVTQMGNDKSIKCEQNLGHDTMYWYKQDSKKFLKIMFSYNNKELIINETVPNRFSPKSPDKAHLNLHINSLELGDSAVYFCASSAYSGNTEAFFGQGTRLTVV.

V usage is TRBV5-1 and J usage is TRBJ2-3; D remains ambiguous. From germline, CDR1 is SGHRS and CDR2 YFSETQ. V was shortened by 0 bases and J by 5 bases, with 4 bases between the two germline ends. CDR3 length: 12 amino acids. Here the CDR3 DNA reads TGCGCCAGCAGCTTGGAGGAAGATACGCAGTATTTT. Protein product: CASSLEEDTQYF.

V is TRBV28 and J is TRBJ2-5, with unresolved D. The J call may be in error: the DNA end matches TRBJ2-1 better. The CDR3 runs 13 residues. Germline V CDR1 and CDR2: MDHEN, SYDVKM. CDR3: CASSLFLGNEQFF. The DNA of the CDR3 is TGTGCCAGCAGTTTATTCCTCGGCAATGAGCAGTTCTTC.

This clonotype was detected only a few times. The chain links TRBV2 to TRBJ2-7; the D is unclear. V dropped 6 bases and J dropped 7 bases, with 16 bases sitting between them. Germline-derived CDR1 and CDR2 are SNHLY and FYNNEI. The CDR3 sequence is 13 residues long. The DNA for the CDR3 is TGTGCCAGCAGCCCTAACTCACCCGGGGAGCAGTACTTC. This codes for CASSPNSPGEQYF. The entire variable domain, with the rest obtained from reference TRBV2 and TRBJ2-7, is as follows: EPEVTQTPSHQVTQMGQEVILRCVPISNHLYFYWYRQILGQKVEFLVSFYNNEISEKSEIFDDQFSVERPDGSNFTLKIRSTKLEDSAMYFCASSPNSPGEQYFGPGTRLTVT.

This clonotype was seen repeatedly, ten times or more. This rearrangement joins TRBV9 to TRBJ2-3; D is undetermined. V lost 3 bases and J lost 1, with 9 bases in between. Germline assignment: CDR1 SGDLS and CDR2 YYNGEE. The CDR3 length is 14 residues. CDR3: CASSAQVGTDTQYF. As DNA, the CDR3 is TGTGCCAGCAGCGCCCAAGTGGGCACAGATACGCAGTATTTT.

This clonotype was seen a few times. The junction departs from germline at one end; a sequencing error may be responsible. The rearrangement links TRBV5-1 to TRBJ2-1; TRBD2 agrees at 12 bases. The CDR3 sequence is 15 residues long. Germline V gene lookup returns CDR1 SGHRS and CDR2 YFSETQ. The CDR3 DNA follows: TGCACCAGCAGCTTGGATCTAGCGGGGGGGCTCGAGCAGTTCTTC. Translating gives CTSSLDLAGGLEQFF.

The CDR3 loop is CASSGTGTGGDTQYF. The DNA for the CDR3 is TGTGCCAGCAGTGGAACCGGGACAGGCGGAGATACGCAGTATTTT. V is TRBV2 and J is TRBJ2-3; TRBD1 matches 8 bases. CDR1 is SNHLY and CDR2 is FYNNEI in the germline V gene. Losses at the gene ends were 4 bases for V and 5 bases for J; bases not matched to a gene: 8. This CDR3 contains 15 residues.

The CDR3 here is CATSVSGTDGYTF. The CDR3 bases are TGTGCCACCAGTGTCTCCGGGACCGATGGCTACACCTTC. The rearrangement uses TRBV24-1 and TRBJ1-2; weak D call: TRBD1 (5 bases). CDR3 length: 13 amino acids. V dropped 5 bases and J dropped 6 bases, with 12 bases sitting between them. Germline V gene data show CDR1 as KGHDR and CDR2 as SFDVKD.

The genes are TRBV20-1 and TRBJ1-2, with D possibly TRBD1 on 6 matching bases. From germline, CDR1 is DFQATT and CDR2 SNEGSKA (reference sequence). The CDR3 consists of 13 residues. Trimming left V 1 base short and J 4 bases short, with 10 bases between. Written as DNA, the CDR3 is TGCAGTGCTAGAGTCGAACAGGGCTATGGCTACACCTTC. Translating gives CSARVEQGYGYTF.

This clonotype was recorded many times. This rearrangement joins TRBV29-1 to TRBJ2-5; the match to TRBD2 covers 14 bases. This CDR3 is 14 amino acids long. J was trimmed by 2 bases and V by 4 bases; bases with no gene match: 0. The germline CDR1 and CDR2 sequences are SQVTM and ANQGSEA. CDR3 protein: CSVGLAGGQETQYF. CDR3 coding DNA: TGCAGCGTTGGACTAGCGGGAGGGCAAGAGACCCAGTACTTC.

The chain's CDR3 is CSARGSGELETQYF. CDR3 in DNA: TGCAGTGCTAGAGGTTCTGGGGAATTGGAGACCCAGTACTTC. The gene calls are TRBV20-1 and TRBJ2-5; D gene ambiguous. The CDR3 is made up of 14 amino acids. Germline lookup yields CDR1 DFQATT and CDR2 SNEGSKA (reference sequence). Trimming removed 1 base at V and 5 bases at J, with 14 bases between.

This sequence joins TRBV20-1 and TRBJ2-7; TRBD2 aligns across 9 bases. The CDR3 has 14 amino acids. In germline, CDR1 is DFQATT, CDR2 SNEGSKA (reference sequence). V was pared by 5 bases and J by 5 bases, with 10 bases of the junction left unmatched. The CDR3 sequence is CSAGRPGTSNEQYF. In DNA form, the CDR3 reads TGCAGTGCTGGACGACCCGGGACTAGCAACGAGCAGTACTTC.

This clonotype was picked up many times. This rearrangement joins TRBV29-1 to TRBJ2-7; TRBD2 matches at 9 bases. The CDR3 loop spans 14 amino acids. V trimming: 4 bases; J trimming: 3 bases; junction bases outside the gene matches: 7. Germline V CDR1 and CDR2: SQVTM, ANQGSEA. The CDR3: CSVVAGDTHYEQYF. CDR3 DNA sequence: TGCAGCGTTGTAGCGGGGGACACCCACTACGAGCAGTACTTC.

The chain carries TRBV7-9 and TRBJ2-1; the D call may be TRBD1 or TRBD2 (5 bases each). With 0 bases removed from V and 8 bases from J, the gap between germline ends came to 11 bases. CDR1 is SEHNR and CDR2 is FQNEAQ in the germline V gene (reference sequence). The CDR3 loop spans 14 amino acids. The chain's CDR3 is CASSLAFGGDEQFF. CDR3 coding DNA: TGTGCCAGCAGCTTAGCGTTTGGGGGAGATGAGCAGTTCTTC.

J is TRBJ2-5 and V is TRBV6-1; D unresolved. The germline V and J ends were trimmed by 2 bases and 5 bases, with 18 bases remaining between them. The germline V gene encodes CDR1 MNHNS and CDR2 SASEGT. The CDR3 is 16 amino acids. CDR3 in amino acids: CASSESVALAGETQYF. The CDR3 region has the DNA TGTGCCAGCAGTGAATCCGTGGCCTTGGCTGGGGAGACCCAGTACTTC.

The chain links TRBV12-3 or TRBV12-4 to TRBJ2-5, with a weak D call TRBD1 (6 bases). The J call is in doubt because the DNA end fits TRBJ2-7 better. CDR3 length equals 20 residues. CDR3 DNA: TGTGCCAGCAGCCGATACTCCACCGGACAAGGGGACACGAACTCCTACGAGCAGTACTTC. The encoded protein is CASSRYSTGQGDTNSYEQYF.

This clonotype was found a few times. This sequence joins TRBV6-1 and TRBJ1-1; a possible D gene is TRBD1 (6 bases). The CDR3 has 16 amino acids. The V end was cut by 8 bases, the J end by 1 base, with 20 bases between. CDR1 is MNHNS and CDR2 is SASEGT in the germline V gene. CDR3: CASHRLPTGPNTEAFF. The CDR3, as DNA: TGTGCCAGCCATCGACTTCCAACAGGGCCGAACACTGAAGCTTTCTTT.

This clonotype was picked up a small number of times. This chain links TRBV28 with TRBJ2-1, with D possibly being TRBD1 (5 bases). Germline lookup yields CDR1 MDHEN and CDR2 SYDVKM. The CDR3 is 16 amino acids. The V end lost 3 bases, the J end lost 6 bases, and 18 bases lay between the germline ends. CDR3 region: CASSLSETVTSNEQFF. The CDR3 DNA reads TGTGCCAGCAGTTTGTCCGAGACAGTGACGAGCAATGAGCAGTTCTTC.